This T cell receptor (beta chain) was sequenced during a study of vaccination effects on CD4 cells after COVID-19. Germline CDR1 SNHLY, CDR2 FYNNEI. The V end lost 1 base, the J end lost 6 bases, and 7 bases lay between the germline ends. This CDR3 has 13 residues. To note about this clone: The antigen remains unidentified.

Study observations and caveats: Clonal contraction was marked in infection- and vaccine-induced clones late after vaccination.

ViraFEST assay sequencing came after antigen-specific CD4+ T cells were expanded with viral peptide pools. Having been cultured for 10 days, the cells underwent CD4+ T cell isolation. Cultures had half their medium replaced with IL-2 medium on days 3 and 7. Generated by immunoSEQ multiplex PCR, the TCRdb table keeps only in-frame clones and is missing some. The table records around 83,000 clones, about 74% of them present only once. The receptor was derived from a human donor who received a COVID-19 vaccine. This material consisted of CD4+ T cells from PBMCs cultured with HCoV-229E spike peptides, taken before COVID-19 vaccination. The chain recombines TRBV2 with TRBJ2-1; a weak D match, TRBD2 (5 bases). The CDR3: CASSEGGFNEQFF. The CDR3 bases are TGTGCCAGCAGTGAAGGAGGGTTCAATGAGCAGTTCTTC.